The 2 T cell receptor beta chains given below trace back to one sample, sequenced in a study of blood T cell repertoires in COVID-19 (dated by TCRdb to 2018 to 2020). Library preparation employed the immunoSEQ multiplex PCR assay. TCRdb re-hosts the immuneACCESS table, in-frame sequences only. Its copies lack some clones; in the studies checked, an unresolved V gene accounts for under half of them, and the cause for the rest is not known. Within this sample are about 260,000 clones, with nearly 90% of them counted one time only. Of the sample, around 0.67% is held by the ten largest clones. Material: peripheral blood. These receptor sequences come from a human donor in a cohort sampled during active COVID-19.

This chain links TRBV10-3 with TRBJ2-6; 10 nucleotides match TRBD1. CDR1 ENHRY and CDR2 SYGVKD come from the germline V gene. V lost 4 bases and J lost 0; bases outside the gene matches: 6. The CDR3 has 18 residues. CDR3 residues: CAISGGTGDNSGANVLTF. The DNA for the CDR3 is TGTGCCATCAGTGGGGGGACAGGGGATAACTCTGGGGCCAACGTCCTGACTTTC.

The V call is TRBV9, the J call TRBJ1-1; 9 bases align to TRBD1. This CDR3 contains 16 residues. Germline V gives CDR1 SGDLS, CDR2 YYNGEE. Losses at the gene ends were 0 bases for V and 0 bases for J; bases not matched to a gene: 3. Here the CDR3 reads CASSVAGTGMNTEAFF. CDR3 coding DNA: TGTGCCAGCAGCGTAGCCGGGACAGGGATGAACACTGAAGCTTTCTTT.